The 27 T cell receptor beta chains below were found in one sample sequenced in a study of blood T cells in healthy people across ages. For the second PCR, which ran for 7 to 11 cycles, a sample-barcoded 5' primer and a J-beta primer mix were used. TCRdb re-called the 5' RACE reads with MiXCR, one entry per CDR3 protein. The sample contains about 1,600,000 distinct CDR3 sequences, 40% to 50% of which appear only once. Sequencing was done on a sample of blood. These receptors all come from a woman younger than 35 in good health.

The chain uses TRBV24-1 and TRBJ2-5, with D perhaps matching TRBD2 (7 bases). V was pared by 3 bases and J by 11 bases, with 21 bases between. Germline CDR1 KGHDR, CDR2 SFDVKD. The CDR3 runs 15 residues. The CDR3 DNA is TGTGCCACCAGTGATCCCGGGAGGACAGTAAATGAGCAGTACTTC. Its translation is CATSDPGRTVNEQYF.

This rearrangement joins TRBV5-1 to TRBJ1-6, with 8 bases that match TRBD1. The J segment lost 7 bases and the V segment lost 4 bases, leaving 4 bases of the junction unmatched. Looked up from germline, CDR1 is SGHRS and CDR2 is YFSETQ. This CDR3 spans 14 amino acids. In DNA form, the CDR3 reads TGCGCCAGCAGCACAGGGGGGAAGAATTCACCCCTCCACTTT. Amino acid sequence: CASSTGGKNSPLHF.

The chain employs TRBV12-3 or TRBV12-4 and TRBJ2-4, with 8 bases matching TRBD1. The assigned J gene may be wrong: the sequence end matches TRBJ2-7 better. CDR3 length: 16 residues. The CDR3 sequence: CASSLGGTGLPYEQYF. The DNA for the CDR3 is TGTGCCAGCAGTTTAGGCGGGACAGGACTTCCCTACGAGCAGTACTTC.

This clonotype showed up just a few times. The chain joins TRBV11-2 to TRBJ2-7; TRBD2 is a possible D gene (6 bases). The germline V and J ends were trimmed by 5 bases and 2 bases, with 16 bases remaining between them. Germline CDR1 SGHAT, CDR2 FQNNGV. The CDR3 is 15 residues long. For the CDR3, the DNA is TGTGCCAGCAGCGGGGGACTCTCCACGACCTACGAGCAGTACTTC. It translates to CASSGGLSTTYEQYF.

The V and J genes are TRBV6-6 and TRBJ1-1; weak D call: TRBD1 (6 bases). CDR3 size: 16 residues. The V gene lost 2 bases and the J gene lost 1 base, with 14 bases spanning the gap. The germline CDR1 and CDR2 sequences are MNHNY and SVGAGI (reference sequence). CDR3 residues: CASSYLGGEPNTEAFF. The CDR3 DNA is TGTGCCAGCAGTTACCTGGGGGGCGAACCGAACACTGAAGCTTTCTTT.

This clonotype appeared a few times. This chain links TRBV3-1 with TRBJ2-1; 10 bases are shared with TRBD2. The CDR3 length is 13 residues. The V gene's germline CDR1 is LGHDT and CDR2 YNNKEL (reference sequence). The ends lost 8 bases at V and 4 bases at J; junction bases unmatched: 2. In nucleotides, the CDR3 is TGTGCCAGCGGGACTAGCGAGTACAATGAGCAGTTCTTC. This translates into CASGTSEYNEQFF.

The chain joins TRBV27 to TRBJ1-2, with a possible D match to TRBD1 (5 bases). The CDR3 sequence is 13 residues long. Deletions cut 3 bases from V and 4 bases from J, with 9 bases between. CDR1 and CDR2 from the germline V gene are MNHEY and SMNVEV (reference sequence). In DNA form, the CDR3 reads TGTGCCAGCAGTTTTACGGGGACCTATGGCTACACCTTC. Translating gives CASSFTGTYGYTF.

The chain carries TRBV19 and TRBJ2-3, with 11 bases identical to TRBD2. The CDR3 covers 18 residues. With V trimmed by 3 bases and J by 7 bases, 15 bases remained unmatched. Germline CDR1 and CDR2: LNHDA and SQIVND (reference sequence). CDR3 nucleotide sequence: TGTGCCAGTAGTATTGAAAGTGCTAGCGGGGGGACGCGGAATACGCAGTATTTT. This translates into CASSIESASGGTRNTQYF.

The chain carries TRBV28 and TRBJ2-1; D is possibly TRBD2 (6 bases). TRBJ2-7 matches the DNA end more closely, so the J call is doubtful. This CDR3 is 14 amino acids long. The germline V gene has CDR1 MDHEN and CDR2 SYDVKM. The CDR3 region is CASSPGGSYNEQYF. The DNA of the CDR3 is TGTGCCAGCAGTCCCGGAGGGTCCTACAATGAGCAGTACTTC.

The chain joins TRBV7-9 to TRBJ2-2; the D is unclear. Trimming removed 2 bases from V and 1 base from J, with 8 bases in between. CDR1 is SEHNR and CDR2 is FQNEAQ in the germline V gene (reference sequence). The CDR3 length is 15 residues. CDR3 protein: CASSLFPQNTGELFF. CDR3 coding DNA: TGTGCCAGCAGCTTATTCCCGCAGAACACCGGGGAGCTGTTTTTT.

The chain recombines TRBV20-1 with TRBJ2-3; the match to TRBD2 covers 9 bases. The length of the CDR3 is 16 residues. Germline values: CDR1 DFQATT, CDR2 SNEGSKA (reference sequence). V was clipped by 0 bases and J by 0 bases; unmatched bases: 4. The CDR3 DNA is TGCAGTGCTAGAGACGTAGCGGGAGAGAGCACAGATACGCAGTATTTT. The encoded protein is CSARDVAGESTDTQYF.

This clonotype was seen only a few times. This chain links TRBV20-1 with TRBJ2-1, with 12 positions matching TRBD2. The trim removed 5 bases at V and 1 base at J, leaving 6 bases unmatched. The CDR3 contains 16 residues. CDR1 is DFQATT, CDR2 SNEGSKA, per germline (reference sequence). The DNA of the CDR3 is TGCAGTGCTCGTATGACTAGCGGGAGTTCCTACAATGAGCAGTTCTTC. Protein sequence: CSARMTSGSSYNEQFF.

The genes are TRBV12-3 or TRBV12-4 and TRBJ2-5, with 12 bases fitting TRBD2. J gave up 5 bases and V 5 bases, and 6 bases lay outside the gene matches. The CDR3 spans 15 residues. CDR3 in amino acids: CASSPGLAGGETQYF. DNA of the CDR3: TGTGCCAGCAGTCCGGGACTAGCGGGCGGGGAGACCCAGTACTTC.

The chain employs TRBV7-6 and TRBJ2-3; TRBD2 aligns across 7 bases. Losses at the gene ends were 5 bases for V and 0 bases for J; bases not matched to a gene: 8. This CDR3 is built from 16 residues. In germline, CDR1 is SGHVS, CDR2 FNYEAQ. The CDR3 sequence is CASSERDYPSTDTQYF. DNA of the CDR3: TGTGCCAGCAGCGAAAGGGACTACCCTAGCACAGATACGCAGTATTTT.

The J gene is TRBJ2-1, the V gene TRBV7-8, with TRBD2 matching over 9 bases. CDR3 length: 18 residues. V gave up 1 base and J gave up 10 bases; unmatched junction bases: 17. Per the germline V gene, CDR1 is SGHVS and CDR2 is FQNEAQ. In DNA, the CDR3 is TGTGCCAGCAGCTTAGTTGGGACCGGGACTAGCAGCAGTGAGGAGCAGTTCTTC. It encodes CASSLVGTGTSSSEEQFF.

The chain recombines TRBV7-3 with TRBJ2-3; D possibly uses TRBD1 or TRBD2 (5 bases each). CDR3 length: 16 residues. Germline V gives CDR1 SGHTA, CDR2 FQGTGA. Trimming removed 2 bases at V and 0 bases at J, with 12 bases between. The CDR3 region is CASSLGGSRSTDTQYF. As DNA, the CDR3 is TGTGCCAGCAGCTTAGGGGGTAGCCGTAGCACAGATACGCAGTATTTT. The full variable domain, completed using reference TRBV7-3 and TRBJ2-3, is GAGVSQTPSNKVTEKGKYVELRCDPISGHTALYWYRQSLGQGPEFLIYFQGTGAADDSGLPNDRFFAVRPEGSVSTLKIQRTERGDSAVYLCASSLGGSRSTDTQYFGPGTRLTVL.

The rearrangement links TRBV7-9 to TRBJ2-1; 8 bases align to TRBD2. The CDR3 is 17 residues long. CDR1 and CDR2 from the germline V gene are SEHNR and FQNEAQ (reference sequence). The J segment lost 5 bases and the V segment lost 5 bases, leaving 14 bases of the junction unmatched. The CDR3 loop is CASSPRLASTPHNEQFF. In DNA, the CDR3 is TGTGCCAGCAGCCCAAGACTAGCGAGTACCCCCCACAATGAGCAGTTCTTC.

This clonotype showed up just a few times. The J gene is TRBJ2-3, the V gene TRBV6-1; 7 nucleotides match TRBD2. V lost 6 bases to trimming and J lost 4 bases; unmatched junction nucleotides: 16. Germline V gives CDR1 MNHNS, CDR2 SASEGT. This CDR3 comprises 17 residues. CDR3 bases: TGTGCCAGCAGCCGACGTTTCGGGGCGGGAGCCTCAGATACGCAGTATTTT. It is translated as CASSRRFGAGASDTQYF.

This clonotype was observed a few times. The genes are TRBV6-2 or TRBV6-3 and TRBJ1-4, with a weak D call TRBD1 (6 bases). Trimming removed 7 bases from V and 2 bases from J, with 11 bases in between. This CDR3 has 14 amino acids. Germline CDR1 reads MNHEY; CDR2 reads SVGEGT. The CDR3 bases are TGTGCCAGCACTGAAGGGGGGACTAATGAAAAACTGTTTTTT. Its protein product is CASTEGGTNEKLFF.

This chain connects TRBV20-1 to TRBJ1-5; 8 bases line up with TRBD1. Germline lookup yields CDR1 DFQATT and CDR2 SNEGSKA (reference sequence). The CDR3 has 20 amino acids. V trimming: 1 base; J trimming: 0 bases; junction bases outside the gene matches: 17. The chain's CDR3 is CSARAPDRELTSYSNQPQHF. The CDR3 DNA sequence: TGCAGTGCTAGAGCTCCGGACAGGGAACTGACTTCTTATAGCAATCAGCCCCAGCATTTT.

In its sample, this clonotype was seen a few times. The V and J genes are TRBV4-1 and TRBJ2-7; TRBD2 aligns across 12 bases. The CDR3 sequence is 16 residues long. Germline V gene sequence: CDR1 MGHRA, CDR2 YSYEKL. The V and J ends lost 1 base and 4 bases, in that order; junction bases with no gene match: 5. For the CDR3, the DNA is TGCGCCAGCAGCCAAGTGACTAGCGGGGGAGGGTACGAGCAGTACTTC. Translating gives CASSQVTSGGGYEQYF.

The chain couples TRBV6-5 to TRBJ2-7, with D possibly being TRBD1 or TRBD2 (6 bases each). The germline V gene encodes CDR1 MNHEY and CDR2 SVGAGI. The CDR3 extends over 15 amino acids. V was pared by 6 bases and J by 7 bases, with 22 bases between. The CDR3 bases are TGTGCCAGCAGCCTCAAGCCGGGGGCTTTGAATGAGCAGTACTTC. Its translation: CASSLKPGALNEQYF.

The CDR3 DNA reads TGTGCCTGGAGTGTAGGCGTGGGAGGGATCGGCAATGAGCAGTTCTTC. Protein sequence: CAWSVGVGGIGNEQFF. V and J are TRBV30 and TRBJ2-1; TRBD2 aligns across 7 bases. J gave up 6 bases and V 0 bases, and 11 bases lay outside the gene matches. CDR1 is GTSNPN, CDR2 SVGIG, per germline (reference sequence). This CDR3 spans 16 amino acids.

The chain couples TRBV12-3 or TRBV12-4 to TRBJ2-5; a possible D gene is TRBD2 (5 bases). The CDR3 consists of 15 residues. The V and J ends lost 6 bases and 1 base respectively, with 15 bases between them. The CDR3 is CASRRADGVQETQYF. The CDR3 nucleotides are TGTGCCAGCAGGCGCGCCGACGGGGTCCAAGAGACCCAGTACTTC.

The rearrangement uses TRBV6-5 and TRBJ2-5; D is ambiguous. The CDR3 extends over 12 amino acids. Trimming removed 5 bases at V and 11 bases at J, with 15 bases between. Germline V CDR1 and CDR2: MNHEY, SVGAGI. The CDR3 DNA follows: TGTGCCAGCAGTCAGGACGGGTCGAAACAGTACTTC. It translates to CASSQDGSKQYF.

The chain combines TRBV6-5 with TRBJ2-2; 9 bases are a match to TRBD1. V dropped 6 bases and J dropped 7; count of bases not matched to a gene: 9. This CDR3 has 15 residues. Germline V gene sequence: CDR1 MNHEY, CDR2 SVGAGI. CDR3 DNA: TGTGCCAGCAGGCCACCCGGGACAGGGCTCGGGGAGCTGTTTTTT. This gives the protein CASRPPGTGLGELFF.

This clonotype was seen a few times. V is TRBV6-5 and J is TRBJ2-6; 7 bases are shared with TRBD1. This CDR3 has 20 residues. CDR1 and CDR2 from the germline V gene are MNHEY and SVGAGI. The junction had 13 bases not matched to a gene; V was cut back by 2 bases and J by 0 bases. CDR3 bases: TGTGCCAGCAGTTACCCCTCGAGGGGACAGAGACACTCTGGGGCCAACGTCCTGACTTTC. Protein product: CASSYPSRGQRHSGANVLTF.